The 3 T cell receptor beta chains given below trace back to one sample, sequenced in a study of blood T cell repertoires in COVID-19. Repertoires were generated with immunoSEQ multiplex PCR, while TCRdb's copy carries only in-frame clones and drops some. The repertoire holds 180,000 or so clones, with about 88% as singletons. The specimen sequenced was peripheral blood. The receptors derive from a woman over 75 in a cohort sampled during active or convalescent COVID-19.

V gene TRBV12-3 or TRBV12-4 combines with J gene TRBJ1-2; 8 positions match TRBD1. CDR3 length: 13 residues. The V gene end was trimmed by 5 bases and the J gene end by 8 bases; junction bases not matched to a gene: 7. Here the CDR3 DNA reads TGTGCCAGCAGTCTTCAGGGGGCGGAAGGCTACACCTTC. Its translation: CASSLQGAEGYTF.

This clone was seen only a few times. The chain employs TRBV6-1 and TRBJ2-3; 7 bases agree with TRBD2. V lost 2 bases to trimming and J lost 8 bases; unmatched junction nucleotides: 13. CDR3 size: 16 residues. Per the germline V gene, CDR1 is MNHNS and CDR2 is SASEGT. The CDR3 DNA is TGTGCCAGCAGTGAAATCCAGGTTCCGGGGGGAGGTACGCAGTATTTT. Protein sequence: CASSEIQVPGGGTQYF.

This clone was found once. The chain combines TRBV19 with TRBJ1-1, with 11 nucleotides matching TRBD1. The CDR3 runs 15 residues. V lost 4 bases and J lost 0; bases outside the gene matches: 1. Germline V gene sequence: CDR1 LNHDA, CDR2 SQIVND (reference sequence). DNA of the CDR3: TGTGCCAGTAGTAGGACAGGGGGCATGAACACTGAAGCTTTCTTT. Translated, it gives CASSRTGGMNTEAFF.